Listed here are 17 T cell receptor beta chains from one sample, sequenced in a study of blood T cell repertoires in COVID-19. The data were produced by immunoSEQ multiplex PCR, yet TCRdb's version contains in-frame clones alone and is incomplete. Among roughly 240,000 clones listed, 86% were seen once. Source material: peripheral blood. These receptors originate from a man younger than 35 with active or convalescent COVID-19.

The chain is built from TRBV28 and TRBJ1-2; no clear D. V dropped 8 bases and J dropped 1 base, with 14 bases sitting between them. The CDR3 extends over 14 amino acids. Per the germline V gene, CDR1 is MDHEN and CDR2 is SYDVKM. As DNA, the CDR3 is TGTGCCAGCCAGGAGGAGACTTTTAACTATGGCTACACCTTC. It codes for CASQEETFNYGYTF.

The chain couples TRBV5-6 to TRBJ1-5, with D perhaps TRBD1 (5 bases). Germline CDR1 SGHDT, CDR2 YYEEEE. The germline V and J ends were trimmed by 4 bases and 7 bases, with 9 bases remaining between them. CDR3 length equals 12 residues. CDR3 sequence: CASSGGSQPQHF. In DNA form, the CDR3 reads TGTGCCAGCAGCGGGGGGTCACAGCCCCAGCATTTT.

The chain uses TRBV30 and TRBJ2-7; D may be TRBD1 (5 bases). The CDR3 spans 13 residues. Per the germline V gene, CDR1 is GTSNPN and CDR2 is SVGIG (reference sequence). V was clipped by 2 bases and J by 7 bases, with 15 bases between them. CDR3 sequence: CAWSPGPSREQYF. CDR3 sequence (DNA): TGTGCCTGGAGTCCAGGGCCTTCCCGTGAGCAGTACTTC.

This clone was detected only once. J is TRBJ2-3 and V is TRBV5-4; D is unclear. V lost 5 bases and J 0 bases, leaving 4 bases between the germline ends. Germline lookup yields CDR1 SGHNT and CDR2 YYREEE (reference sequence). The CDR3 covers 12 residues. CDR3 loop: CASSESTDTQYF. CDR3 nucleotides: TGTGCCAGCAGTGAGAGCACAGATACGCAGTATTTT.

The CDR3 sequence: CASSFLAQPQHF. CDR3 bases: TGTGCCAGCAGCTTTTTGGCTCAGCCCCAGCATTTT. This chain joins TRBV5-6 and TRBJ1-5; D unresolved. Germline V lookup: CDR1 SGHDT, CDR2 YYEEEE. V dropped 2 bases and J dropped 6 bases, with 6 bases sitting between them. The CDR3 is 12 amino acids.

J is TRBJ1-2 and V is TRBV19; D is undetermined. The V gene's germline CDR1 is LNHDA and CDR2 SQIVND (reference sequence). This CDR3 has 13 residues. Trimming removed 7 bases at V and 4 bases at J, with 13 bases between. CDR3 region: CASKPPVPYGYTF. The DNA of the CDR3 is TGTGCCAGTAAACCCCCAGTGCCCTATGGCTACACCTTC.

The J gene is TRBJ2-7, the V gene TRBV28; 7 bases agree with TRBD1. This CDR3 region has 14 residues. Per germline, CDR1 MDHEN and CDR2 SYDVKM. After removal of 6 bases from V and 2 bases from J, the junction contained 7 bases not matched to a gene. The CDR3 nucleotides are TGTGCCAGCAGGTTAGGGGGCCCTACCTACGAGCAGTACTTC. It translates to CASRLGGPTYEQYF.

V is TRBV18 and J is TRBJ2-5; 10 bases are a match to TRBD2. With V trimmed by 3 bases and J by 5 bases, 9 bases remained unmatched. The CDR3 is made up of 16 amino acids. Germline CDR1 reads KGHSH; CDR2 reads LQKENI. The CDR3 sequence is CASSPSDLAGAETQYF. DNA for the CDR3: TGTGCCAGCTCACCGTCGGATCTAGCGGGGGCGGAGACCCAGTACTTC.

V usage is TRBV29-1 and J usage is TRBJ1-1, with a weak D call TRBD1 (5 bases). The CDR3 contains 12 residues. V lost 4 bases and J 7 bases, leaving 13 bases between the germline ends. Germline CDR1 and CDR2: SQVTM and ANQGSEA. The CDR3 nucleotides are TGCAGCGTTGGACAGCAGTCGATTGAAGCTTTCTTT. It translates to CSVGQQSIEAFF.

V usage is TRBV25-1 and J usage is TRBJ1-5; D is unclear. From germline, CDR1 is MGHDK and CDR2 SYGVNS. The CDR3 length is 13 residues. V was clipped by 8 bases and J by 7 bases, with 15 bases between them. The CDR3 DNA reads TGTGCCAGCTCCTCGGCCGGAGAGCAGCCCCAGCATTTT. Amino acid sequence: CASSSAGEQPQHF.

The chain joins TRBV30 to TRBJ2-7, with D perhaps matching TRBD1 (6 bases). V was shortened by 0 bases and J by 5 bases, with 11 bases between the two germline ends. The CDR3 is 13 amino acids. CDR1 GTSNPN and CDR2 SVGIG come from the germline V gene (reference sequence). The CDR3 is CAWSVAGADEQYF. The CDR3 nucleotides are TGTGCCTGGAGTGTAGCAGGGGCGGACGAGCAGTACTTC.

This clone was detected only once. The chain couples TRBV6-5 to TRBJ1-4; 8 bases are a match to TRBD1. Germline-derived CDR1 and CDR2 are MNHEY and SVGAGI. This CDR3 is 14 amino acids long. V lost 6 bases, J lost 5 bases, and 5 bases stayed unmatched. CDR3 protein: CASSQDRDNEKLFF. The CDR3 bases are TGTGCCAGCAGCCAGGACAGGGACAATGAAAAACTGTTTTTT.

This sequence joins TRBV11-3 and TRBJ2-4; D is unclear. Germline assignment: CDR1 SGHNT and CDR2 YENEEA. There are 15 residues in the CDR3. V was trimmed by 4 bases and J by 4 bases, leaving 14 bases between them. The CDR3 nucleotides read TGTGCCAGCAGCTCCCCGGCAGGCCTTAAAAACATTCAGTACTTC. It codes for CASSSPAGLKNIQYF.

This clone was detected only a few times. The rearrangement joins TRBV10-2 to TRBJ2-7, with D perhaps matching TRBD1 (5 bases). Trimming shortened V by 0 bases and J by 4 bases, and 16 bases separated the two germline ends. The germline CDR1 and CDR2 sequences are WSHSY and SAAADI. The CDR3 spans 16 residues. Written as DNA, the CDR3 is TGCGCCAGCAGTGAGTCGATGGCCGCACAGGTTTACGAGCAGTACTTC. It is translated as CASSESMAAQVYEQYF.

The chain recombines TRBV28 with TRBJ1-4; no clear D gene. The ends were cut back, 3 bases at V and 4 bases at J, with 9 bases in the middle. The CDR3 contains 14 residues. Germline V gene lookup returns CDR1 MDHEN and CDR2 SYDVKM. CDR3 sequence: CASSFPYSNEKLFF. Written as DNA, the CDR3 is TGTGCCAGCAGTTTTCCTTACAGTAATGAAAAACTGTTTTTT. The complete variable domain, with remaining parts taken from reference TRBV28 and TRBJ1-4, reads DVKVTQSSRYLVKRTGEKVFLECVQDMDHENMFWYRQDPGLGLRLIYFSYDVKMKEKGDIPEGYSVSREKKERFSLILESASTNQTSMYLCASSFPYSNEKLFFGSGTQLSVL.

J is TRBJ2-2 and V is TRBV7-2; weak D call: TRBD2 (6 bases). CDR3 length: 15 residues. CDR1 is SGHTA, CDR2 FQGNSA, per germline. The V gene lost 4 bases and the J gene lost 2 bases, with 11 bases spanning the gap. CDR3 sequence: CASSSMGLNTGELFF. In nucleotides, the CDR3 is TGTGCCAGCAGCTCGATGGGACTTAACACCGGGGAGCTGTTTTTT.

The CDR3 reads CRMTTGNTIYF. As DNA, the CDR3 is TGTCGAATGACTACTGGAAACACCATATATTTT. This chain uses TRBV9 with TRBJ1-3, with D unclear. CDR3 length: 11 amino acids. The germline V gene encodes CDR1 SGDLS and CDR2 YYNGEE. The whole variable domain, remainder taken from reference TRBV9 and TRBJ1-3, is DSGVTQTPKHLITATGQRVTLRCSPRSGDLSVYWYQQSLDQGLQFLIQYYNGEERAKGNILERFSAQQFPDLHSELNLSSLELGDSALYFCRMTTGNTIYFGEGSWLTVV.